A selection of T cell receptor beta chains follows, all from one sample in a study of graft-versus-host responses after intestinal transplantation. Their antigens are not known. The data were produced by immunoSEQ multiplex PCR, yet TCRdb's version contains in-frame clones alone and is incomplete. The sample includes fewer than 110,000 clones, roughly 93% of them seen just once. The sequencing used unstimulated CD8+ T cells sorted from spleen or lymph node cells, collected before intestinal transplant. Receptors originate from a human donor who received an intestinal transplant. Both conserved end residues are part of each CDR3. A row's size may be missing; if present it is once, few, many or a size class.

cdr3_length	v_call	clone_size	cdr3_aa
15	TRBV5-1	-	CASSLSFGGTTEAFF
13	TRBV6-1	-	CASIFQGGREAFF
18	TRBV9	once	CASSVAQQRGESYNEQFF
15	TRBV13	-	CASSPMGVSYNEQFF
14	TRBV19	-	CASSLDSDYNEQFF
16	TRBV7-8	-	CASSLVGGASYNEQFF
12	TRBV10-1	-	CAPREGIGELFF
13	TRBV6-5	-	CASTSGVPDTQYF
16	TRBV30	-	CAWSVPEGQVLETQYF
15	TRBV5-4	-	CASSFGDRRDYGYTF
14	TRBV9	-	CASSGSGLEETQYF
15	TRBV19	-	CASSIIRTSQETQYF
13	TRBV5-6	-	CASSPGFGTEAFF
15	TRBV11-2	-	CASSLGQGGYYGYTF
15	TRBV4-1	-	CASSQGRGRDTEAFF
12	TRBV4-1	-	CASSPLDNEQFF
13	TRBV19	-	CASSISRNTEAFF
15	TRBV9	-	CASSVEGGVLDEQFF
13	TRBV11-2	-	CASSLNGPYEQYF
18	TRBV7-3	-	CASSLTPLMFPGGNEQFF
13	TRBV11-2	-	CASSLGTGREAFF
13	TRBV9	-	CASSVAQDYEQYF
14	TRBV27	-	CASSLWSENTEAFF
20	TRBV9	-	CASSVTLGTSGGRGTDTQYF
11	TRBV27	once	CASSFGAKAFF
16	TRBV7-6	-	CASSLGQGSGNQPQHF
14	TRBV27	-	CASRASGGSYEQYF
14	TRBV4-2	-	CASSRQGVEETQYF
15	TRBV7-9	-	CASSYGDIYSYEQYF
15	TRBV7-9	-	CASSLVPRLTDTQYF
13	TRBV19	-	CASSVGGYNEQFF
15	TRBV7-6	-	CASSQQGSSYNEQFF
18	TRBV11-3	-	CASSPRLAGWLITDTQYF
15	TRBV19	-	CASSIPVGGNQPQHF
13	TRBV5-1	-	CASSLAAQETQYF
10	TRBV19	once	CARTGCGHTF
14	TRBV7-6	-	CASSLEGLGLELFF
14	TRBV19	once	CASSMWGGRETQYF
15	TRBV27	once	CASSFGDSSLGELFF
15	TRBV21-1	-	CASSAVGQSNSPLHF
14	TRBV5-1	-	CASSFSGRQDEQFF
16	TRBV5-1	once	CASSLDSIAGNYGYTF
15	TRBV5-6	-	CASSRAIAGYNEQFF
16	TRBV9	-	CASSVGVQERNTEAFF
13	TRBV10-1	once	CASSEMNTGELFF
15	TRBV15	-	CATSRVGGLFYGYTF
14	TRBV7-3	-	CASSLTGSNNEQFF
15	TRBV6-5	-	CASSYSEEGIGGYTF
18	TRBV27	-	CASSPRLAGDQFYNEQFF
13	TRBV5-4	-	CASTPNSNYGYTF
13	TRBV7-8	-	CASSLGWTYEQYF
16	TRBV10-3	-	CAISESWRGEGNEQFF
15	TRBV7-6	-	CASSLGGPPVDTQYF
15	TRBV27	-	CASSPTTLPGYEQYF
15	TRBV11-3	-	CASSAYRGQGYEQYF
14	TRBV6-6	-	CASSYSSQGEKLFF
15	TRBV27	-	CASSLEGRGADTQYF